This note documents a single T cell receptor (beta chain) sequence. The entry originates in a study of blood T cells in healthy people across ages. Then a second PCR, running roughly 6 to 11 cycles, was carried out with a sample-barcoded 5' primer and a J-beta primer mix. TCRdb re-derived calls from the 5' RACE reads in MiXCR, one entry per CDR3 protein. The sample carries about 1 million distinct CDR3 sequences, roughly 45% recorded once. The CDR3 is 16 residues long. With 4 bases clipped from V and 3 bases from J, the junction kept 6 bases outside the gene matches. The germline CDR1 and CDR2 sequences are ENHRY and SYGVKD.

The chain combines TRBV10-3 with TRBJ2-3; TRBD2 aligns across 11 bases. The source of this sequence is an older woman in good health. Sequencing was carried out using blood. This chain's CDR3 is CAISGVAGGITDTQYF. The DNA of the CDR3 is TGTGCCATCAGTGGGGTAGCGGGAGGGATAACAGATACGCAGTATTTT.